One and the same sample provided the 20 T cell receptor beta chains below, sequenced in a study of cytomegalovirus exposure and HLA in healthy donors. The PCR ran on 60 Vbeta and 13 Jbeta primers. The assay was immunoSEQ multiplex PCR, and TCRdb's table has in-frame clones only and misses some. The sample consists of 110,000 or so clones, around 77% of them appearing once. The sample taken for sequencing was PBMCs. These receptors originate from a woman in her 30s in good health and CMV-seropositive.

The V call is TRBV9, the J call TRBJ2-7; D gene uncertain. CDR3 size: 15 residues. The V gene lost 1 base and the J gene lost 2 bases, with 13 bases spanning the gap. The V gene's germline CDR1 is SGDLS and CDR2 YYNGEE. The CDR3 DNA sequence: TGTGCCAGCAGCGTATCCGGGTTGCCCACCTACGAGCAGTACTTC. Translated, it gives CASSVSGLPTYEQYF.

This rearrangement joins TRBV6-4 to TRBJ1-2; TRBD1 agrees at 9 bases. The CDR3 extends over 13 amino acids. In germline, CDR1 is MRHNA, CDR2 SNTAGT. The junction had 6 bases not matched to a gene; V was cut back by 7 bases and J by 6 bases. DNA of the CDR3: TGTGCCAGCAAAGGACAGGGGTGGGATGGCTACACCTTC. Amino acids: CASKGQGWDGYTF.

This clone was observed once. The J gene is TRBJ2-5, the V gene TRBV11-3; D remains unclear. This CDR3 comprises 14 residues. The V end was cut by 1 base, the J end by 1 base, with 7 bases between. Per the germline V gene, CDR1 is SGHNT and CDR2 is YENEEA. The CDR3 spells CASSLGPSQETQYF. CDR3 DNA: TGTGCCAGCAGCTTAGGGCCTAGCCAAGAGACCCAGTACTTC. Looking up the rest from reference TRBV11-3 and TRBJ2-5 gives the full variable domain: EAGVVQSPRYKIIEKKQPVAFWCNPISGHNTLYWYLQNLGQGPELLIRYENEEAVDDSQLPKDRFSAERLKGVDSTLKIQPAELGDSAVYLCASSLGPSQETQYFGPGTRLLVL.

The chain recombines TRBV30 with TRBJ1-5; D not resolved. This CDR3 is built from 14 residues. The V end lost 2 bases, the J end lost 6 bases, and 14 bases lay between the germline ends. Germline values: CDR1 GTSNPN, CDR2 SVGIG (reference sequence). The CDR3 protein is CAWSPTGRGQPQHF. The DNA for the CDR3 is TGTGCCTGGAGTCCGACGGGGAGAGGTCAGCCCCAGCATTTT.

V gene TRBV4-1 combines with J gene TRBJ2-5; no definite D call. This CDR3 region has 14 residues. Trimming shortened V by 1 base and J by 1 base, and 7 bases separated the two germline ends. The V gene's germline CDR1 is MGHRA and CDR2 YSYEKL. The CDR3 loop is CASSQAPGQETQYF. CDR3 coding DNA: TGCGCCAGCAGCCAAGCCCCGGGCCAAGAGACCCAGTACTTC.

V usage is TRBV11-3 and J usage is TRBJ1-1; possible D gene TRBD1, 5 bases. This CDR3 region has 13 residues. V gave up 5 bases and J gave up 2 bases, with 9 bases separating them. The V gene's germline CDR1 is SGHNT and CDR2 YENEEA. The CDR3 DNA reads TGTGCCAGCAGCCAGGGCCCAAACACTGAAGCTTTCTTT. The encoded protein is CASSQGPNTEAFF.

The V call is TRBV11-3, the J call TRBJ2-7, with D perhaps matching TRBD2 (5 bases). CDR3 size: 16 residues. V was shortened by 0 bases and J by 3 bases, with 15 bases between the two germline ends. CDR1 and CDR2 from the germline V gene are SGHNT and YENEEA. The CDR3 DNA reads TGTGCCAGCAGCTTAGATCTCTGGGGAGACTACTACGAGCAGTACTTC. Translating gives CASSLDLWGDYYEQYF.

The V and J genes are TRBV29-1 and TRBJ2-7, with a weak D call TRBD1 (8 bases). The germline V and J ends were trimmed by 5 bases and 3 bases, with 20 bases remaining between them. The CDR3 consists of 15 residues. Germline V gene lookup returns CDR1 SQVTM and CDR2 ANQGSEA. For the CDR3, the DNA is TGCAGCGTTCGGGGGGCGGGACAGGTCTTCTACGAGCAGTACTTC. It translates to CSVRGAGQVFYEQYF.

The gene calls are TRBV19 and TRBJ1-5, with D unresolved. CDR1 LNHDA and CDR2 SQIVND come from the germline V gene (reference sequence). CDR3 length equals 12 residues. The V and J ends lost 7 bases and 5 bases respectively, with 9 bases between them. CDR3 amino acids: CASNSEDQPQHF. The CDR3 DNA follows: TGTGCCAGTAACTCCGAGGATCAGCCCCAGCATTTT.

The V gene is TRBV10-3, the J gene TRBJ2-3; possibly TRBD2 for D (6 bases). The V gene's germline CDR1 is ENHRY and CDR2 SYGVKD. Trimming removed 7 bases at V and 9 bases at J, with 14 bases between. This CDR3 comprises 12 residues. The DNA for the CDR3 is TGTGCCATCATTGGGACTGATGGGACGCAGTATTTT. Translation gives CAIIGTDGTQYF.

The chain is built from TRBV4-2 and TRBJ2-1; TRBD2 matches 10 bases. Germline CDR1 LGHNA, CDR2 YNFKEQ. The CDR3 sequence is 16 residues long. J gave up 4 bases and V 0 bases, and 3 bases lay outside the gene matches. For the CDR3, the DNA is TGTGCCAGCAGCCAAGATAGCGGGGGGCTATACAATGAGCAGTTCTTC. Translated: CASSQDSGGLYNEQFF.

The chain uses TRBV25-1 and TRBJ2-2; 10 bases fit TRBD2. This CDR3 contains 15 residues. Germline CDR1 is MGHDK and CDR2 is SYGVNS. The junction had 2 bases not matched to a gene; V was cut back by 5 bases and J by 2 bases. CDR3 sequence (DNA): TGTGCCAGCAGTACTAGCGGGGCTAACACCGGGGAGCTGTTTTTT. This translates into CASSTSGANTGELFF.

This clone was found a few times. J is TRBJ1-5 and V is TRBV7-8; D ambiguous. This CDR3 spans 19 amino acids. CDR1 is SGHVS, CDR2 FQNEAQ, per germline. The germline V and J ends were trimmed by 1 base and 5 bases, with 24 bases remaining between them. The CDR3 coding sequence is TGTGCCAGCAGCTTAGGGTTGAGCGGTGTACCAGAAGCGGATCAGCCCCAGCATTTT. Translating gives CASSLGLSGVPEADQPQHF.

The chain employs TRBV10-1 and TRBJ2-3, with 8 bases identical to TRBD2. The V gene end was trimmed by 0 bases and the J gene end by 2 bases; junction bases not matched to a gene: 7. Germline assignment: CDR1 WNHNN and CDR2 SYGVQD (reference sequence). The length of the CDR3 is 17 residues. DNA for the CDR3: TGCGCCAGCAGTGAGTCGTACAGCGGGGGTTACACAGATACGCAGTATTTT. Its translation: CASSESYSGGYTDTQYF.

This clone was observed once. The J gene is TRBJ2-7, the V gene TRBV29-1; possible D gene TRBD2, 7 bases. There are 16 residues in the CDR3. V dropped 1 base and J dropped 0 bases, with 16 bases sitting between them. Germline-derived CDR1 and CDR2 are SQVTM and ANQGSEA. CDR3: CSVEGRGPGDSYEQYF. In nucleotides, the CDR3 is TGCAGCGTTGAAGGGCGGGGGCCAGGAGACTCCTACGAGCAGTACTTC.

J is TRBJ1-1 and V is TRBV19; 8 bases are a match to TRBD1. Trimming cost V 4 bases and J 5 bases; bases outside gene matches: 9. CDR1 LNHDA and CDR2 SQIVND come from the germline V gene (reference sequence). The CDR3 runs to 15 residues. The CDR3 here is CASSNPRQGNTEAFF. The CDR3 DNA reads as TGTGCCAGTAGTAATCCGCGACAGGGGAATACTGAAGCTTTCTTT.

The V and J genes are TRBV15 and TRBJ1-5; possible D gene TRBD1, 6 bases. The CDR3 has 17 amino acids. CDR1 is LNHNV and CDR2 is YYDKDF in the germline V gene (reference sequence). The germline V and J ends were trimmed by 3 bases and 1 base, with 16 bases remaining between them. The CDR3 loop reads CATSRGKGEGSNQPQHF. The CDR3 nucleotides read TGTGCCACCAGCAGGGGGAAGGGGGAGGGAAGCAATCAGCCCCAGCATTTT.

The chain combines TRBV6-4 with TRBJ1-2, with 7 bases matching TRBD1. The CDR3 covers 14 residues. In germline, CDR1 is MRHNA, CDR2 SNTAGT. After removal of 2 bases from V and 8 bases from J, the junction contained 8 bases not matched to a gene. The CDR3: CASSDPRQGGGYTF. The CDR3 DNA sequence: TGTGCCAGCAGTGACCCAAGACAGGGAGGCGGCTACACCTTC.

V is TRBV19 and J is TRBJ1-2, with TRBD1 matching 8 bases. V shed 6 bases, J shed 5 bases, and the junction held 11 bases outside the gene matches. The CDR3 loop spans 15 amino acids. Germline lookup yields CDR1 LNHDA and CDR2 SQIVND (reference sequence). In DNA form, the CDR3 reads TGTGCCAGTAGCCAACCGGGCCAGGGGGCATATGGCTACACCTTC. It encodes CASSQPGQGAYGYTF.

Only one count was recorded for this clone. The chain uses TRBV7-3 and TRBJ1-4; perhaps TRBD1 as D (6 bases). This CDR3 is built from 15 residues. Germline V lookup: CDR1 SGHTA, CDR2 FQGTGA. Trimming pared 1 base from V and 4 bases from J, leaving 10 bases between. The CDR3 reads CASSLKGGYNEKLFF. CDR3 bases: TGTGCCAGCAGCTTAAAAGGGGGATATAATGAAAAACTGTTTTTT.